The rows below give T cell receptor beta chains drawn from one sample of a study of T-cell reconstitution after alpha-beta-depleted transplantation in children. MiXCR was run by TCRdb on the PCR reads, yielding one entry per CDR3 protein. The sample records roughly 400,000 distinct CDR3 sequences, roughly 43% being singletons. The material was PBMCs, obtained before TCRalphabeta/CD19-depleted stem cell transplant. These receptors originate from a girl aged 2 to 10 with aplastic anemia, due to receive a stem cell transplant. CDR3s include the opening cysteine and the closing phenylalanine or tryptophan. D genes are given only for firm matches. Clone sizes are given selectively: once, few, many, or a class where the clone is expanded.

D gene: NA
clone size: NA
V gene: TRBV29-1
J gene: TRBJ1-1
CDR3 DNA: TGCAGCGCCGGACAGAATGCGAACACTGAAGCTTTCTTT
CDR3 protein: CSAGQNANTEAFF

D gene: NA
clone size: NA
V gene: TRBV30
J gene: TRBJ2-7
CDR3 DNA: TGTGCCTGGAGTGTCGGGGGGCTTGGCGAGCAGTACTTC
CDR3 protein: CAWSVGGLGEQYF

D gene: NA
clone size: few
V gene: TRBV5-1
J gene: TRBJ2-5
CDR3 DNA: TGCGCCAGCAGCTTGGTGGCAGGGGCACGCGAGACCCAGTACTTC
CDR3 protein: CASSLVAGARETQYF

D gene: NA
clone size: few
V gene: TRBV4-3
J gene: TRBJ2-3
CDR3 DNA: TGCGCCAGCAGCCAAGTTCCCGGGGCAGATACGCAGTATTTT
CDR3 protein: CASSQVPGADTQYF

D gene: NA
clone size: many
V gene: TRBV20-1
J gene: TRBJ2-3
CDR3 DNA: TGCAGTGCTAGACCCACCCCCGGTTACACAGATACGCAGTATTTT
CDR3 protein: CSARPTPGYTDTQYF

D gene: NA
clone size: many
V gene: TRBV7-9
J gene: TRBJ2-4
CDR3 DNA: TGTGCCAGCAGCTTAGTTGGTCAAAACATTCAGTACTTC
CDR3 protein: CASSLVGQNIQYF

D gene: NA
clone size: NA
V gene: TRBV5-1
J gene: TRBJ2-1
CDR3 DNA: TGCGCCAGCAGCCTTAGCCCGAACAATGAGCAGTTCTTC
CDR3 protein: CASSLSPNNEQFF

D gene: TRBD1
clone size: once
V gene: TRBV20-1
J gene: TRBJ2-5
CDR3 DNA: TGCAGTGCTAAACAGGGGGCCCGAGAGACCCAGTACTTC
CDR3 protein: CSAKQGARETQYF

D gene: NA
clone size: NA
V gene: TRBV4-2
J gene: TRBJ2-5
CDR3 DNA: TGTGCCAGCAGCCAAGCAATCCGGCGGGTCCGACAAGAGACCCAGTACTTC
CDR3 protein: CASSQAIRRVRQETQYF

D gene: TRBD2
clone size: once
V gene: TRBV6-1
J gene: TRBJ2-1
CDR3 DNA: TGTGCCAGCAGTGAAGTAAAGTGGAGCGGGAGGGTCTCGACTGAGCAGTTCTTC
CDR3 protein: CASSEVKWSGRVSTEQFF

D gene: TRBD2
clone size: NA
V gene: TRBV15
J gene: TRBJ2-1
CDR3 DNA: TGTGCCACCAGCAGAGATCAGAGACTAGCGGGTGGTGAGCAGTTCTTC
CDR3 protein: CATSRDQRLAGGEQFF

D gene: NA
clone size: NA
V gene: TRBV9
J gene: TRBJ2-2
CDR3 DNA: TGTGCCAGCAGCGGCGCGGGGTCCCTCACCGGGGAGCTGTTTTTT
CDR3 protein: CASSGAGSLTGELFF

D gene: NA
clone size: many
V gene: TRBV5-1
J gene: TRBJ2-1
CDR3 DNA: TGCGCCAGCAGCTTGGCCGGAGGGAAGAGCTCCTACAATGAGCAGTTCTTC
CDR3 protein: CASSLAGGKSSYNEQFF

D gene: NA
clone size: NA
V gene: TRBV14
J gene: TRBJ1-2
CDR3 DNA: TGTGCCAGCAGCCAAGTAGGTCGGGGCTTAGCAACTAACTATGGCTACACCTTC
CDR3 protein: CASSQVGRGLATNYGYTF

D gene: NA
clone size: NA
V gene: TRBV27
J gene: TRBJ2-7
CDR3 DNA: TGTGCCAGCAGTTTGGGTGTGTACGAGCAGTACTTC
CDR3 protein: CASSLGVYEQYF

D gene: NA
clone size: few
V gene: TRBV20-1
J gene: TRBJ2-3
CDR3 DNA: TGCAGTGTAAGGGGGCGGGATACTAGCACAGATACGCAGTATTTT
CDR3 protein: CSVRGRDTSTDTQYF

D gene: NA
clone size: many
V gene: TRBV5-1
J gene: TRBJ1-2
CDR3 DNA: TGCGCCAGCAGCCCGGACAGAGAGTTCTATGGCTACACCTTC
CDR3 protein: CASSPDREFYGYTF

D gene: TRBD2
clone size: NA
V gene: TRBV29-1
J gene: TRBJ2-3
CDR3 DNA: TGCAGCGTGCCCGGGACTAGCGGGCAAGAAGATACGCAGTATTTT
CDR3 protein: CSVPGTSGQEDTQYF

D gene: TRBD2
clone size: NA
V gene: TRBV5-1
J gene: TRBJ2-1
CDR3 DNA: TGCGCCAGCGACGAGGGACTAGCGGGAAGTGGGCAGTTCTTC
CDR3 protein: CASDEGLAGSGQFF

D gene: NA
clone size: NA
V gene: TRBV4-1
J gene: TRBJ2-7
CDR3 DNA: TGCGCCAGCAGCCATAACCAAAACTACGAGCAGTACTTC
CDR3 protein: CASSHNQNYEQYF

D gene: NA
clone size: NA
V gene: TRBV19
J gene: TRBJ1-3
CDR3 DNA: TGTGCCAGTACTAGACGGGCTTTTACTGGAAACACCATATATTTT
CDR3 protein: CASTRRAFTGNTIYF

D gene: TRBD2
clone size: few
V gene: TRBV5-1
J gene: TRBJ2-2
CDR3 DNA: TGCGCCAGCCAACTTAGCGGGAGGCCGAACACCGGGGAGCTGTTTTTT
CDR3 protein: CASQLSGRPNTGELFF

D gene: TRBD2
clone size: many
V gene: TRBV7-8
J gene: TRBJ2-2
CDR3 DNA: TGTGCCAGCAGCTTACTAGCGGGAGGACCCGTAACCGGGGAGCTGTTTTTT
CDR3 protein: CASSLLAGGPVTGELFF

D gene: NA
clone size: NA
V gene: TRBV19
J gene: TRBJ2-1
CDR3 DNA: TGTGCCAGTAGCACCAAAGGCGGTGGCTACAATGAGCAGTTCTTC
CDR3 protein: CASSTKGGGYNEQFF

D gene: NA
clone size: NA
V gene: TRBV20-1
J gene: TRBJ2-1
CDR3 DNA: TGCAGTGCTCCAATAAGAGGTGCGAGCTCCTACAATGAGCAGTTCTTC
CDR3 protein: CSAPIRGASSYNEQFF